The 29 T cell receptor beta chains listed next were all sequenced from one sample in a study of blood T cell repertoires in COVID-19 (dated by TCRdb to 2018 to 2020). To prepare the library, the immunoSEQ multiplex PCR assay was applied. Not all clones reach the TCRdb copy of this immuneACCESS table, which keeps in-frame sequences only. Checked studies attribute under half of the gap to unresolved V genes and leave the rest unexplained. The sample table contains about 110,000 clones; only one count was recorded for 88% of them. Of the sample, less than 2.5% falls within the top ten clones. Material for sequencing was peripheral blood. The receptor source for this set is a human donor in a cohort sampled during active COVID-19.

V gene TRBV6-6 combines with J gene TRBJ1-5; possibly TRBD1 for D (5 bases). Trimming removed 2 bases from V and 2 bases from J, with 7 bases in between. The CDR3 totals 14 residues. Germline CDR1 and CDR2: MNHNY and SVGAGI (reference sequence). As DNA, the CDR3 is TGTGCCAGCAGTTACGCGGGGGGCAATCAGCCCCAGCATTTT. Translating it yields CASSYAGGNQPQHF.

The rearrangement joins TRBV6-6 to TRBJ2-1; 11 bases agree with TRBD2. The trim removed 7 bases at V and 9 bases at J, leaving 14 bases unmatched. This CDR3 spans 16 amino acids. The V gene's germline CDR1 is MNHNY and CDR2 SVGAGI (reference sequence). CDR3 coding DNA: TGTGCCAGCACCCCACTAGCGGGGGACCCCGCCACTGAGCAGTTCTTC. This codes for CASTPLAGDPATEQFF.

This sequence joins TRBV7-9 and TRBJ2-7, with D maybe TRBD2 (8 bases). The V gene lost 2 bases and the J gene lost 0 bases, with 20 bases spanning the gap. The CDR3 length is 18 residues. CDR1 is SEHNR, CDR2 FQNEAQ, per germline (reference sequence). The CDR3 is CASSLKGAGSGDSYEQYF. CDR3 DNA: TGTGCCAGCAGCTTAAAGGGGGCTGGTAGCGGGGACTCCTACGAGCAGTACTTC.

The chain combines TRBV3-1 (or the pseudogene TRBV3-2) with TRBJ2-2; D possibly corresponds to TRBD2 (7 bases). The V and J ends lost 7 bases and 1 base respectively, with 13 bases between them. CDR3 length: 15 amino acids. Germline-derived CDR1 and CDR2 are LGHDT and YNNKEL (reference sequence). The CDR3 DNA sequence: TGTGCCAGCAAGGAAGGGGGGGTGAACACCGGGGAGCTGTTTTTT. It translates to CASKEGGVNTGELFF.

The chain links TRBV29-1 to TRBJ1-1; D gene uncertain. This CDR3 is built from 14 residues. Germline V gene data show CDR1 as SQVTM and CDR2 as ANQGSEA. V lost 2 bases and J 1 base, leaving 11 bases between the germline ends. In DNA, the CDR3 is TGCAGCGTTGAAATCCCAGGAGGGAACACTGAAGCTTTCTTT. This translates into CSVEIPGGNTEAFF.

This rearrangement joins TRBV2 to TRBJ2-7; possible D gene TRBD2, 6 bases. This CDR3 is built from 14 residues. Germline V CDR1 and CDR2: SNHLY, FYNNEI. Trimming pared 4 bases from V and 2 bases from J, leaving 12 bases between. CDR3 region: CASSVEGWAYEQYF. The DNA of the CDR3 is TGTGCCAGCAGTGTGGAGGGATGGGCCTACGAGCAGTACTTC.

V and J are TRBV5-1 and TRBJ2-7, with 7 bases aligning to TRBD1. Germline V gene lookup returns CDR1 SGHRS and CDR2 YFSETQ. J lost 0 bases, V lost 0 bases, and 0 bases had no gene match. CDR3 length equals 14 residues. In DNA form, the CDR3 reads TGCGCCAGCAGCTTGGACAGGGGCTCCTACGAGCAGTACTTC. Amino acid sequence: CASSLDRGSYEQYF. Filled out from reference TRBV5-1 and TRBJ2-7, the complete variable domain reads KAGVTQTPRYLIKTRGQQVTLSCSPISGHRSVSWYQQTPGQGLQFLFEYFSETQRNKGNFPGRFSGRQFSNSRSEMNVSTLELGDSALYLCASSLDRGSYEQYFGPGTRLTVT.

This sequence joins TRBV20-1 and TRBJ2-1; 11 positions match TRBD2. Germline V gives CDR1 DFQATT, CDR2 SNEGSKA (reference sequence). This CDR3 is 16 amino acids long. Germline trimming cut 3 bases from V and 7 bases from J; bases unmatched to any gene: 11. The CDR3 DNA follows: TGCAGTGCTAGTGGCAGACTAGCGGGGCACTCGAATGAGCAGTTCTTC. Residues: CSASGRLAGHSNEQFF.

V and J are TRBV6-5 and TRBJ1-2; 8 positions match TRBD1. Germline CDR1 and CDR2: MNHEY and SVGAGI. The CDR3 loop spans 14 amino acids. The trim removed 4 bases at V and 6 bases at J, leaving 7 bases unmatched. The CDR3 here is CASSFATGVDGYTF. CDR3 nucleotides: TGTGCCAGCAGTTTCGCGACAGGGGTGGATGGCTACACCTTC.

This sequence joins TRBV13 and TRBJ1-1, with D perhaps TRBD1 (5 bases). The CDR3 spans 13 residues. V was trimmed by 8 bases and J by 5 bases, leaving 15 bases between them. Looked up from germline, CDR1 is PRHDT and CDR2 is FYEKMQ (reference sequence). The CDR3 DNA is TGTGCCAGCCGTGAGCCTCGGGGGACTGAAGCTTTCTTT. Translation gives CASREPRGTEAFF.

This chain connects TRBV5-1 to TRBJ1-2; no firm D call. Trimming stripped 0 bases from V and 0 bases from J, with 6 bases between. This CDR3 comprises 14 residues. Germline CDR1 reads SGHRS; CDR2 reads YFSETQ. Here the CDR3 reads CASSLGPTNYGYTF. The CDR3 bases are TGCGCCAGCAGCTTGGGGCCCACTAACTATGGCTACACCTTC. The complete variable domain, with remaining parts taken from reference TRBV5-1 and TRBJ1-2, reads KAGVTQTPRYLIKTRGQQVTLSCSPISGHRSVSWYQQTPGQGLQFLFEYFSETQRNKGNFPGRFSGRQFSNSRSEMNVSTLELGDSALYLCASSLGPTNYGYTFGSGTRLTVV.

The chain uses TRBV28 and TRBJ1-2; D gene uncertain. Germline CDR1 is MDHEN and CDR2 is SYDVKM. The CDR3 has 13 residues. V was shortened by 7 bases and J by 7 bases, with 16 bases between the two germline ends. CDR3 protein: CASTPRGSIGYTF. DNA for the CDR3: TGTGCCAGCACCCCACGGGGAAGCATTGGCTACACCTTC.

A few counts support this clone. The CDR3 loop reads CSASRGGGYTF. CDR3 sequence (DNA): TGCAGTGCTAGTCGGGGAGGTGGCTACACCTTC. The rearrangement uses TRBV20-1 and TRBJ1-2; unclear D gene. V lost 3 bases, J lost 7 bases, and 9 bases lay in between. The CDR3 has 11 residues. Germline V CDR1 and CDR2: DFQATT, SNEGSKA (reference sequence).

The chain joins TRBV19 to TRBJ1-4; 9 bases are a match to TRBD1. Looked up from germline, CDR1 is LNHDA and CDR2 is SQIVND (reference sequence). CDR3 length: 14 residues. The J segment lost 5 bases and the V segment lost 8 bases, leaving 6 bases of the junction unmatched. CDR3 amino acids: CASCTGGGNEKLFF. As DNA, the CDR3 is TGTGCCAGTTGTACAGGGGGCGGCAATGAAAAACTGTTTTTT.

The chain combines TRBV6-1 with TRBJ1-5; 9 nucleotides agree with TRBD1. The length of the CDR3 is 16 residues. The V and J ends lost 3 bases and 2 bases, in that order; junction bases with no gene match: 5. Germline CDR1 MNHNS, CDR2 SASEGT. This CDR3 is CASSDTGGLGNQPQHF. CDR3 coding DNA: TGTGCCAGCAGTGACACAGGGGGCTTGGGCAATCAGCCCCAGCATTTT.

This chain joins TRBV10-3 and TRBJ1-4, with a weak D call TRBD1 (6 bases). V lost 4 bases and J 0 bases, leaving 12 bases between the germline ends. The CDR3 is 16 residues long. Per the germline V gene, CDR1 is ENHRY and CDR2 is SYGVKD. DNA of the CDR3: TGTGCCATCAGTGCCGGGACACAAGCAACTAATGAAAAACTGTTTTTT. Amino acids: CAISAGTQATNEKLFF.

The chain is built from TRBV30 and TRBJ1-5; D gene ambiguous. V gave up 5 bases and J gave up 7 bases, with 18 bases separating them. This CDR3 contains 14 residues. Looked up from germline, CDR1 is GTSNPN and CDR2 is SVGIG (reference sequence). CDR3 protein: CAWSLQHLIQPQHF. CDR3 nucleotides: TGTGCCTGGTCGTTACAGCATCTAATCCAGCCCCAGCATTTT.

CDR3 sequence (DNA): TGTGCCAGTAGTTTTCGAGGACTCTCTGGAAACACCATATATTTT. Its translation is CASSFRGLSGNTIYF. J is TRBJ1-3 and V is TRBV19; D unresolved. Germline CDR1 and CDR2: LNHDA and SQIVND (reference sequence). Trimming removed 5 bases at V and 0 bases at J, with 11 bases between. The length of the CDR3 is 15 residues.

The chain couples TRBV7-9 to TRBJ2-3; 9 bases fit TRBD1. The CDR3 is 14 amino acids. Germline trimming cut 5 bases from V and 3 bases from J; bases unmatched to any gene: 3. Germline loops: CDR1 SEHNR, CDR2 FQNEAQ (reference sequence). CDR3 sequence reads: CASSPTGGTDTQYF. The CDR3 coding sequence is TGTGCCAGCAGCCCGACAGGGGGGACAGATACGCAGTATTTT.

The gene calls are TRBV10-1 and TRBJ2-5, with TRBD1 matching 8 bases. With V trimmed by 2 bases and J by 4 bases, 6 bases remained unmatched. Looked up from germline, CDR1 is WNHNN and CDR2 is SYGVQD (reference sequence). There are 15 residues in the CDR3. CDR3 in amino acids: CASSEATGVGETQYF. Here the CDR3 DNA reads TGCGCCAGCAGTGAGGCGACAGGGGTCGGAGAGACCCAGTACTTC.

The V and J genes are TRBV5-1 and TRBJ2-1; 13 nucleotides line up with TRBD2. CDR1 SGHRS and CDR2 YFSETQ come from the germline V gene. The CDR3 length is 16 residues. The V and J ends lost 2 bases and 3 bases, in that order; junction bases with no gene match: 2. The CDR3 DNA reads as TGCGCCAGCAGCTTAGGACTAGCGGGAGTCTACAATGAGCAGTTCTTC. Amino acid sequence: CASSLGLAGVYNEQFF.

The genes are TRBV28 and TRBJ2-5; TRBD1 matches 8 bases. The CDR3 runs to 13 residues. V lost 4 bases to trimming and J lost 13 bases; unmatched junction nucleotides: 11. CDR1 MDHEN and CDR2 SYDVKM come from the germline V gene. The CDR3 sequence is CASSYQADRVAYF. In DNA, the CDR3 is TGTGCCAGCAGTTACCAAGCGGACAGGGTAGCGTACTTC.

The chain links TRBV5-4 to TRBJ2-1; 11 bases match TRBD1. In germline, CDR1 is SGHNT, CDR2 YYREEE (reference sequence). After removal of 2 bases from V and 6 bases from J, the junction contained 1 base not matched to a gene. The length of the CDR3 is 14 residues. The CDR3 here is CASSFGTGGNEQFF. The CDR3, as DNA: TGTGCCAGCAGCTTTGGGACAGGGGGCAATGAGCAGTTCTTC.

This chain joins TRBV5-5 and TRBJ2-3; 8 nucleotides align to TRBD1. The CDR3 contains 15 residues. Germline V CDR1 and CDR2: SGHKS, YYEKEE (reference sequence). The V and J ends lost 4 bases and 0 bases, in that order; junction bases with no gene match: 4. In DNA form, the CDR3 reads TGTGCCAGCAGCGCGGGACAGGAGAGCACAGATACGCAGTATTTT. It encodes CASSAGQESTDTQYF.

The rearrangement uses TRBV19 and TRBJ2-4; possible D gene TRBD1, 6 bases. Germline V gene lookup returns CDR1 LNHDA and CDR2 SQIVND (reference sequence). This CDR3 contains 14 residues. V was trimmed by 6 bases and J by 5 bases, leaving 14 bases between them. The CDR3 DNA reads as TGTGCCAGTAGGCTCAGGGGCGGCGAAAACATTCAGTACTTC. Protein product: CASRLRGGENIQYF. Filled out from reference TRBV19 and TRBJ2-4, the complete variable domain reads DGGITQSPKYLFRKEGQNVTLSCEQNLNHDAMYWYRQDPGQGLRLIYYSQIVNDFQKGDIAEGYSVSREKKESFPLTVTSAQKNPTAFYLCASRLRGGENIQYFGAGTRLSVL.

This chain uses TRBV3-1 (or the pseudogene TRBV3-2) with TRBJ2-5; 16 positions agree with TRBD2. This CDR3 spans 17 amino acids. The trim removed 1 base at V and 5 bases at J, leaving 4 bases unmatched. Germline CDR1 LGHDT, CDR2 YNNKEL (reference sequence). CDR3 sequence: CASSQVEGLAGGETQYF. In nucleotides, the CDR3 is TGTGCCAGCAGCCAAGTGGAGGGACTAGCGGGAGGGGAGACCCAGTACTTC.

CDR3 DNA: TGCAGCGCGGGGGGGGCCTCTACGTACAATGAGCAGTTCTTC. Amino acid sequence: CSAGGASTYNEQFF. This chain connects TRBV29-1 to TRBJ2-1, with 8 bases aligning to TRBD2. Looked up from germline, CDR1 is SQVTM and CDR2 is ANQGSEA. The CDR3 spans 14 residues. Trimming at V came to 7 bases and at J to 4 bases, leaving 9 bases not matched to a gene.

This chain uses TRBV6-5 with TRBJ2-3; TRBD2 matches at 14 bases. From germline, CDR1 is MNHEY and CDR2 SVGAGI. The CDR3 totals 16 residues. After removal of 3 bases from V and 7 bases from J, the junction contained 6 bases not matched to a gene. The CDR3 bases are TGTGCCAGCAGTTATGCGGGACTAGCGGGGGCAAATACGCAGTATTTT. The encoded protein is CASSYAGLAGANTQYF.

The chain couples TRBV11-2 to TRBJ2-7; perhaps TRBD2 as D (6 bases). This CDR3 is 14 amino acids long. V was cut by 3 bases and J by 3 bases, with 12 bases left in between. Germline CDR1 SGHAT, CDR2 FQNNGV. CDR3 DNA: TGTGCCAGCAGCTTTAGCACTAGCCTCTACGAGCAGTACTTC. Protein sequence: CASSFSTSLYEQYF.